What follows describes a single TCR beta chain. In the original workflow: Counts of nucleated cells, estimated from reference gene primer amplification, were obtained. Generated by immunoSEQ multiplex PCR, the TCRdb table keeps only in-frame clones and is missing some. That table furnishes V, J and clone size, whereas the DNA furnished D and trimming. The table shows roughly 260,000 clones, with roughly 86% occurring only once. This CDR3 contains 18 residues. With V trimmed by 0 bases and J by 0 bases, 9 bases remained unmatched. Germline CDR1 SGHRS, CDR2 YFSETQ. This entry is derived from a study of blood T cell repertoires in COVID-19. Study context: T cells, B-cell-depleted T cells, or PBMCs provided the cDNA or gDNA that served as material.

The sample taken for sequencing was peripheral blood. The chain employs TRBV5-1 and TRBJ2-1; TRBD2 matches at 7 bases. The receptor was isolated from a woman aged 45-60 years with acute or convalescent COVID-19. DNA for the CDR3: TGCGCCAGCAGCTTGGTGCCTAGCGGAGTGAGCTCCTACAATGAGCAGTTCTTC. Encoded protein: CASSLVPSGVSSYNEQFF.